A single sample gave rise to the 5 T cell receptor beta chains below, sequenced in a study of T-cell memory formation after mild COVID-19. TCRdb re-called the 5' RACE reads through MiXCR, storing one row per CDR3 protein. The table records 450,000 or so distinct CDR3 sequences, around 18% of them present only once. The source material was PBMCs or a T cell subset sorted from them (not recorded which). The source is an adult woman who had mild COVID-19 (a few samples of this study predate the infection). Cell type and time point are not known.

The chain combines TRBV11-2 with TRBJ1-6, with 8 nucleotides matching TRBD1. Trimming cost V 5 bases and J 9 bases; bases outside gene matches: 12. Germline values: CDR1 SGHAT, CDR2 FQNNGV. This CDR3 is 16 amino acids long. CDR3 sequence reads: CASSPLGWQGASPLHF. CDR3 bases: TGTGCCAGCAGCCCCTTAGGGTGGCAGGGGGCTTCACCCCTCCACTTT.

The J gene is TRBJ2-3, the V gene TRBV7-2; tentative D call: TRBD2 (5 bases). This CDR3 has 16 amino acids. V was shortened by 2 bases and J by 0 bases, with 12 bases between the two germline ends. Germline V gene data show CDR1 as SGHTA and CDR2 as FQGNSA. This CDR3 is CASSLNSAASTDTQYF. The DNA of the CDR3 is TGTGCCAGCAGCTTAAACTCAGCGGCTAGCACAGATACGCAGTATTTT.

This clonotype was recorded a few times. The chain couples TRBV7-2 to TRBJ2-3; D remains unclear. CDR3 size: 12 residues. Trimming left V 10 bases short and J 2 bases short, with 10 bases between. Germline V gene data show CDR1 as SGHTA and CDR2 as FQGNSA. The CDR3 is CANTRATDTQYF. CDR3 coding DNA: TGTGCCAACACACGGGCCACAGATACGCAGTATTTT.

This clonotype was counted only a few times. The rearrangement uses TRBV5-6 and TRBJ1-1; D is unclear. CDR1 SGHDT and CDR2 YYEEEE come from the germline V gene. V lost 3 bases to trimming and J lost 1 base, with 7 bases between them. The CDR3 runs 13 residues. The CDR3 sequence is CASSYPQNTEAFF. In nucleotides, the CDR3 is TGTGCCAGCAGCTACCCCCAGAACACTGAAGCTTTCTTT.

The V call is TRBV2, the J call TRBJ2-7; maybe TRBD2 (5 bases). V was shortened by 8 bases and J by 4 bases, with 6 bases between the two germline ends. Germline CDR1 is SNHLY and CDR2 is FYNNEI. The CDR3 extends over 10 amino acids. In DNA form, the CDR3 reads TGTGCCAGCGACTATTACGAGCAGTACTTC. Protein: CASDYYEQYF.